The 22 T cell receptor beta chains in this list originate from one sample, sequenced in a study of T-cell reconstitution after alpha-beta-depleted transplantation in children (dated by TCRdb to the mid-2010s). Receptors were amplified or captured by PCR. Data came from an Illumina HiSeq 2500. TCR library preparation used molecular barcoding, with unique molecular identifiers applied to normalize quantification of the TCRbeta repertoire. Using fastp trimming at Q25 and MiXCR clonotype assembly, TCRdb reanalyzed the public sequencing data and kept in-frame beta chains. Rows merge per CDR3 protein into single entries with the most common DNA and genes. In this sample the table shows 200,000 to 300,000 distinct CDR3 sequences, about a quarter of which occur a single time. The top ten constitute roughly 2.7% of the sample. The treatment or condition label here, explained by the study, means: allogeneic hematopoietic cell transplantation with graft depleted of TCRalphabeta T cells and CD19 B cells.

The sequenced sample was PBMCs, obtained before TCRalphabeta/CD19-depleted stem cell transplant. Source of these receptors: a girl aged 2 to 9 with Fanconi anemia, due to receive a stem cell transplant.

This clonotype was observed many times. The gene calls are TRBV7-2 and TRBJ2-7, with 8 bases fitting TRBD2. Germline trimming cut 5 bases from V and 2 bases from J; bases unmatched to any gene: 8. The CDR3 extends over 15 amino acids. The germline V gene has CDR1 SGHTA and CDR2 FQGNSA. CDR3 in amino acids: CASSKEGTSPYEQYF. In nucleotides, the CDR3 is TGTGCCAGCAGCAAAGAGGGGACTAGTCCCTACGAGCAGTACTTC.

This clonotype showed up just a few times. The chain couples TRBV29-1 to TRBJ2-7; 7 bases are shared with TRBD1. The CDR3 runs 12 residues. CDR1 and CDR2 from the germline V gene are SQVTM and ANQGSEA. The trim removed 6 bases at V and 4 bases at J, leaving 6 bases unmatched. CDR3 protein: CSVARQGYEQYF. Here the CDR3 DNA reads TGCAGCGTGGCCCGACAGGGATACGAGCAGTACTTC.

The rearrangement joins TRBV7-2 to TRBJ2-3, with 7 bases lining up with TRBD2. This CDR3 is built from 15 residues. After removal of 1 base from V and 6 bases from J, the junction contained 7 bases not matched to a gene. CDR1 and CDR2 (germline): SGHTA, FQGNSA. As DNA, the CDR3 is TGTGCCAGCAGCTTAGGGGGGGGGTTATCGGATACGCAGTATTTT. Translating gives CASSLGGGLSDTQYF.

This clonotype came up many times. The chain has TRBV29-1 and TRBJ2-7; 7 nucleotides align to TRBD2. With 4 bases clipped from V and 5 bases from J, the junction kept 5 bases outside the gene matches. Per germline, CDR1 SQVTM and CDR2 ANQGSEA. CDR3 length: 12 residues. The CDR3 DNA follows: TGCAGCGTTGTTCTGCTAGCGGACGAGCAGTACTTC. Its translation: CSVVLLADEQYF.

V is TRBV5-5 and J is TRBJ1-2, with TRBD1 matching 9 bases. CDR3 length: 15 amino acids. In germline, CDR1 is SGHKS, CDR2 YYEKEE (reference sequence). The V and J ends lost 0 bases and 1 base, in that order; junction bases with no gene match: 1. CDR3 sequence reads: CASSLDRGLNYGYTF. CDR3 coding DNA: TGTGCCAGCAGCTTGGACAGGGGGCTTAACTATGGCTACACCTTC.

This chain connects TRBV6-2 or TRBV6-3 to TRBJ2-3; 11 bases align to TRBD2. CDR1 and CDR2 from the germline V gene are MNHEY and SVGEGT. CDR3 length: 15 amino acids. J gave up 11 bases and V 5 bases, and 12 bases lay outside the gene matches. Here the CDR3 DNA reads TGTGCCAGCAGTGCAACTAGCGGGAGAAGCTCTGTGCAGTATTTT. Translated: CASSATSGRSSVQYF.

This clonotype was picked up a small number of times. The chain links TRBV20-1 to TRBJ1-6, with a possible D match to TRBD1 (6 bases). Per germline, CDR1 DFQATT and CDR2 SNEGSKA (reference sequence). Trimming took off 1 base at V and 9 bases at J, with 7 bases between the two ends. CDR3 length: 12 amino acids. In nucleotides, the CDR3 is TGCAGTGCTAGAGGGACAGCTTCACCCCTCCACTTT. Its protein product is CSARGTASPLHF.

This clonotype was recorded at least ten times. The chain has TRBV12-3 or TRBV12-4 and TRBJ2-2; TRBD1 is a possible D gene (5 bases). The ends were cut back, 1 base at V and 5 bases at J, with 11 bases in the middle. The CDR3 totals 15 residues. CDR3 region: CASSLGRQRTGELFF. The CDR3 nucleotides read TGTGCCAGCAGTTTAGGAAGACAGCGAACCGGGGAGCTGTTTTTT.

This clonotype was picked up a small number of times. The chain is built from TRBV29-1 and TRBJ2-7; 7 bases agree with TRBD1. V dropped 2 bases and J dropped 3; count of bases not matched to a gene: 4. The germline CDR1 and CDR2 sequences are SQVTM and ANQGSEA. The CDR3 runs to 13 residues. This CDR3 is CSVEWGQSYEQYF. The CDR3 nucleotides are TGCAGCGTTGAATGGGGACAGAGCTACGAGCAGTACTTC.

This chain uses TRBV20-1 with TRBJ2-7; no clear D. V was shortened by 2 bases and J by 3 bases, with 14 bases between the two germline ends. Germline V gives CDR1 DFQATT, CDR2 SNEGSKA (reference sequence). The CDR3 covers 14 residues. The CDR3 loop is CSARRVGALYEQYF. CDR3 nucleotide sequence: TGCAGTGCTAGACGGGTCGGAGCCCTCTACGAGCAGTACTTC.

Ten or more counts support this clonotype. The gene calls are TRBV11-2 and TRBJ1-2, with D possibly being TRBD1 (5 bases). CDR3 size: 15 residues. Germline loops: CDR1 SGHAT, CDR2 FQNNGV. Between the trimmed V and J ends, which lost 1 base and 4 bases, there was a span of 13 bases. In DNA form, the CDR3 reads TGTGCCAGCAGCTTAGGGTGGCAGGGAAGCTATGGCTACACCTTC. Encoded protein: CASSLGWQGSYGYTF.

V and J are TRBV27 and TRBJ2-2, with 8 bases lining up with TRBD2. The ends lost 3 bases at V and 4 bases at J; junction bases unmatched: 10. The CDR3 is made up of 17 amino acids. Germline V lookup: CDR1 MNHEY, CDR2 SMNVEV (reference sequence). CDR3 in amino acids: CASSLGVGTRFTGELFF. The CDR3 bases are TGTGCCAGCAGTTTGGGGGTGGGGACTAGATTCACCGGGGAGCTGTTTTTT.

This clonotype was seen many times. The chain joins TRBV20-1 to TRBJ2-1, with 12 bases aligning to TRBD2. CDR1 is DFQATT, CDR2 SNEGSKA, per germline (reference sequence). This CDR3 has 15 residues. V lost 1 base, J lost 5 bases, and 3 bases stayed unmatched. The CDR3 coding sequence is TGCAGTGCTAGAGTCTCTAGCGGGAGGGACAATGAGCAGTTCTTC. This codes for CSARVSSGRDNEQFF.

This chain uses TRBV20-1 with TRBJ2-1; either TRBD1 or TRBD2 may supply D (5 bases each). The CDR3 totals 14 residues. Trimming pared 5 bases from V and 6 bases from J, leaving 17 bases between. Germline-derived CDR1 and CDR2 are DFQATT and SNEGSKA (reference sequence). The CDR3 DNA reads TGCAGTGCTCAACCGGGACCCCTCTTCAATGAGCAGTTCTTC. It encodes CSAQPGPLFNEQFF.

This clonotype occurred a few times. The chain carries TRBV18 and TRBJ2-3; TRBD2 aligns across 7 bases. This CDR3 region has 15 residues. V trimming: 2 bases; J trimming: 0 bases; junction bases outside the gene matches: 2. Germline V gene data show CDR1 as KGHSH and CDR2 as LQKENI. The chain's CDR3 is CASSPSGISTDTQYF. The CDR3 bases are TGTGCCAGCTCACCAAGCGGGATCAGCACAGATACGCAGTATTTT.

This clonotype was seen many times. The chain carries TRBV12-3 or TRBV12-4 and TRBJ2-5; 11 nucleotides line up with TRBD2. V gave up 3 bases and J gave up 2 bases; unmatched junction bases: 5. The CDR3 has 16 residues. The CDR3 DNA reads TGTGCCAGCAGTTTTAGACTAGCGGGGATACAAGAGACCCAGTACTTC. It translates to CASSFRLAGIQETQYF.

The gene calls are TRBV12-3 or TRBV12-4 and TRBJ2-7; no reliable D call. Between the trimmed V and J ends, which lost 5 bases and 7 bases, there was a span of 9 bases. This CDR3 has 11 residues. The CDR3 DNA follows: TGTGCCAGCAGTCACGCTAGGGAGCAGTACTTC. Protein sequence: CASSHAREQYF.

This clonotype was seen many times. V gene TRBV29-1 combines with J gene TRBJ1-2, with TRBD1 identical over 7 bases. Germline CDR1 is SQVTM and CDR2 is ANQGSEA. This CDR3 is built from 12 residues. V lost 7 bases, J lost 3 bases, and 5 bases stayed unmatched. CDR3 in amino acids: CSAETGDYGYTF. In DNA form, the CDR3 reads TGCAGCGCCGAAACAGGGGACTATGGCTACACCTTC.

Only a few counts were recorded for this clonotype. The chain couples TRBV7-8 to TRBJ2-7; no firm D call. The V end lost 5 bases, the J end lost 5 bases, and 13 bases lay between the germline ends. The CDR3 runs to 13 residues. From germline, CDR1 is SGHVS and CDR2 FQNEAQ. CDR3 sequence: CASSTEMSHEQYF. CDR3 DNA sequence: TGTGCCAGCAGCACTGAGATGTCCCACGAGCAGTACTTC. The full variable domain, in which reference TRBV7-8 and TRBJ2-7 provide the parts outside the CDR3, is GAGVSQSPRYKVAKRGQDVALRCDPISGHVSLFWYQQALGQGPEFLTYFQNEAQLDKSGLPSDRFFAERPEGSVSTLKIQRTQQEDSAVYLCASSTEMSHEQYFGPGTRLTVT.

This clonotype occurred many times. The rearrangement joins TRBV29-1 to TRBJ2-3, with 11 bases identical to TRBD2. CDR1 SQVTM and CDR2 ANQGSEA come from the germline V gene. This CDR3 region has 14 residues. For the CDR3, the DNA is TGCAGTATTCTAGCGGGAGGCTTCACAGATACGCAGTATTTT. Translated: CSILAGGFTDTQYF.

The V and J genes are TRBV24-1 and TRBJ2-6, with D tentatively TRBD2 (6 bases). Between the trimmed V and J ends, which lost 1 base and 4 bases, there was a span of 16 bases. CDR1 KGHDR and CDR2 SFDVKD come from the germline V gene. The CDR3 runs to 18 residues. The CDR3 bases are TGTGCCACCAGTGATTTCGCAGGAGGGCCCCAGGGGGCCAACGTCCTGACTTTC. It translates to CATSDFAGGPQGANVLTF.

Only a few counts were recorded for this clonotype. The chain is built from TRBV5-6 and TRBJ2-7, with D maybe TRBD1 (5 bases). CDR1 is SGHDT and CDR2 is YYEEEE in the germline V gene. The CDR3 runs to 14 residues. V shed 6 bases and J shed 2 bases, with 15 bases lying between them. CDR3 in DNA: TGTGCCAGCACTTCAGTCGGCAGGGCCTACGAGCAGTACTTC. It encodes CASTSVGRAYEQYF.